This TCR beta chain was identified in a study of identical twins. The sample holds many counts of this clonotype. No antigen is known for it. This CDR3 has 16 residues. The V gene end was trimmed by 4 bases and the J gene end by 4 bases; junction bases not matched to a gene: 10. Germline V gene sequence: CDR1 LNHNV, CDR2 YYDKDF (reference sequence). It was template switching that added a universal primer site, and there were unique molecular identifiers on the cDNA. TCRdb recomputed calls from the 5' RACE reads with MiXCR, one row per CDR3 protein. This table holds 1,800,000 or so distinct CDR3 sequences, about 30% found once. Findings of the study overall: Weaker excess twin sharing was seen among beta out-of-frame sequences. Abundant beta clonotypes from cord blood bore fewer insertions; memory repertoires lacked this pattern. Conclusions came from cross-sectional statistical analysis, not from following the same donors.

What was sequenced was cord blood. This TCR was sampled from a newborn girl in good health. This sequence joins TRBV15 and TRBJ2-1; TRBD2 agrees at 7 bases. Here the CDR3 reads CATSTLEVAGYNEQFF. The CDR3, as DNA: TGTGCCACCAGCACCCTGGAGGTAGCGGGTTACAATGAGCAGTTCTTC.